This TCR beta chain comes out of a study of T cell responses to AZD1222 COVID-19 vaccine. Combined were second doses at about 4 or about 12 weeks. Study findings and constraints: Vaccine-associated CD4 TCRs ranged over spike, dominating at 160-218 and 743-854. In a largely white British group with more females than males, clonal diversity was possibly underestimated. Just five to seven people given AZD1222 tested seropositive at baseline.

Sequencing was performed with immunoSEQ multiplex PCR; in TCRdb, only in-frame clones are kept and a portion is missing. Of 200,000 or so clones listed, approximately 95% are singletons. The CDR3 totals 14 residues. The germline V gene has CDR1 LNHDA and CDR2 SQIVND (reference sequence). Trimming shortened V by 5 bases and J by 5 bases, and 13 bases separated the two germline ends. Details on this clone: Its antigen is undetermined.

The sample here was peripheral blood, taken 28 days after the second AZD1222 dose. V usage is TRBV19 and J usage is TRBJ1-5; perhaps TRBD1 as D (6 bases). The TCR comes from an adult who received the AZD1222 COVID-19 vaccine. The CDR3 nucleotides are TGTGCCAGTAGTCCACAGGGCCGGCATCAGCCCCAGCATTTT. Amino acids: CASSPQGRHQPQHF. Using reference TRBV19 and TRBJ1-5 for the parts outside the CDR3, the full variable domain is DGGITQSPKYLFRKEGQNVTLSCEQNLNHDAMYWYRQDPGQGLRLIYYSQIVNDFQKGDIAEGYSVSREKKESFPLTVTSAQKNPTAFYLCASSPQGRHQPQHFGDGTRLSIL.